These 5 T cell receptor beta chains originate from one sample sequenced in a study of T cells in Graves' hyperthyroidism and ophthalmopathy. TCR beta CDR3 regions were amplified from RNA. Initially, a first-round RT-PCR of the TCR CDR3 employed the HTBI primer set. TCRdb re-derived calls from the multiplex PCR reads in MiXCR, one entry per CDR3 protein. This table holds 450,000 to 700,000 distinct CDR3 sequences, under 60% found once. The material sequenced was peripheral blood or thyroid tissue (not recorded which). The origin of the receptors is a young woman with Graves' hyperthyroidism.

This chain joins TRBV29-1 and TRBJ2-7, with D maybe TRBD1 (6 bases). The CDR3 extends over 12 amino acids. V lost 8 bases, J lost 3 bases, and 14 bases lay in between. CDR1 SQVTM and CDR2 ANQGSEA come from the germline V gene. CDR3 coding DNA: TGCAGCTTAGAGGACAGCAGCTACGAGCAGTACTTC. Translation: CSLEDSSYEQYF.

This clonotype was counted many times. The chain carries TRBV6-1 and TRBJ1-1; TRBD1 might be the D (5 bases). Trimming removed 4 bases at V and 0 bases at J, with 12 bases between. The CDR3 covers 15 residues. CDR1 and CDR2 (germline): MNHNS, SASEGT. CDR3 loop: CASSVQGWMNTEAFF. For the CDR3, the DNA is TGTGCCAGCAGTGTCCAGGGTTGGATGAACACTGAAGCTTTCTTT.

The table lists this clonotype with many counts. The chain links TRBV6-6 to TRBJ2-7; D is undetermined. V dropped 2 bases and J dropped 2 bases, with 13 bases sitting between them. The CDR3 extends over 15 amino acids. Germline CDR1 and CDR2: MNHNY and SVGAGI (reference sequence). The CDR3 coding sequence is TGTGCCAGCAGTTACCATCGCACGGTTGCCTACGAGCAGTACTTC. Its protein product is CASSYHRTVAYEQYF.

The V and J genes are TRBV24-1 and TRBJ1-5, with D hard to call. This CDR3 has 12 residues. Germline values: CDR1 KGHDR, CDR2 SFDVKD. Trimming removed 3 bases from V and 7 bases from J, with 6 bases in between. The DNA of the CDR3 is TGTGCCACCAGTGATGGATCCCAGCCCCAGCATTTT. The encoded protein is CATSDGSQPQHF.

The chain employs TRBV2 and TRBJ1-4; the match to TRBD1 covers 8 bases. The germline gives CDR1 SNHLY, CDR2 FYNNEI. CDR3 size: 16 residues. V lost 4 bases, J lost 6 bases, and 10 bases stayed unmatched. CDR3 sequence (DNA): TGTGCCAGCAGTGGGACAGGGCATTGGAGGGATGAAAAACTGTTTTTT. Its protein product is CASSGTGHWRDEKLFF.